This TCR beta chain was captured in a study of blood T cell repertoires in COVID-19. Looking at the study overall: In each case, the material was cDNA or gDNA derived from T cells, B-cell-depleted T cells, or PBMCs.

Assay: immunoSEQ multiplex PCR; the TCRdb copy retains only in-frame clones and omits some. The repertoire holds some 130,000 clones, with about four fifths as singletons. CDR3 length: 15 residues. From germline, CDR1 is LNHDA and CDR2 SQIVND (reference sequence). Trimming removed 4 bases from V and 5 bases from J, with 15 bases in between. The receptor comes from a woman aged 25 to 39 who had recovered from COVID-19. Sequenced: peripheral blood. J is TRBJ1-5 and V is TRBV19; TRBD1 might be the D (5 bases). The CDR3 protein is CASSTTPQGHQPQHF. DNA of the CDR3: TGTGCCAGTAGTACTACCCCCCAGGGTCATCAGCCCCAGCATTTT.